Each of the 24 T cell receptor beta chains below was sequenced from the same sample in a study of blood T cell repertoires in COVID-19. Sequenced by immunoSEQ multiplex PCR; TCRdb stores in-frame clones only, minus some. The sample has about 380,000 clones; around 87% are singletons. Sequenced material: PBMCs or T cells enriched from blood (not recorded which). Every receptor here comes from a man aged 25 to 45 who had recovered from COVID-19.

This clone has just a few counts. The V call is TRBV4-2, the J call TRBJ1-6; TRBD1 aligns across 7 bases. The CDR3 runs to 14 residues. The germline CDR1 and CDR2 sequences are LGHNA and YNFKEQ. Unmatched junction bases numbered 7, after V lost 6 bases and J lost 8 bases. The chain's CDR3 is CASSPDRADSPLHF. Written as DNA, the CDR3 is TGTGCCAGCAGTCCCGACAGGGCGGATTCACCCCTCCACTTT.

The chain joins TRBV2 to TRBJ2-3; D might be TRBD1 (5 bases). The CDR3 consists of 14 residues. Germline-derived CDR1 and CDR2 are SNHLY and FYNNEI. Trimming removed 5 bases at V and 3 bases at J, with 12 bases between. The DNA of the CDR3 is TGTGCCAGCAGTCAAGTCGCAGGGACAGATACGCAGTATTTT. This gives the protein CASSQVAGTDTQYF.

This clone appeared a few times. The J gene is TRBJ1-1, the V gene TRBV15; D remains unclear. CDR1 and CDR2 (germline): LNHNV, YYDKDF (reference sequence). The ends were cut back, 3 bases at V and 0 bases at J, with 14 bases in the middle. CDR3 length: 16 residues. This chain's CDR3 is CATSRTPRTVNTEAFF. For the CDR3, the DNA is TGTGCCACCAGCAGGACCCCTAGGACTGTGAACACTGAAGCTTTCTTT.

The V call is TRBV2, the J call TRBJ1-1; D is ambiguous. This CDR3 has 12 residues. CDR1 SNHLY and CDR2 FYNNEI come from the germline V gene. V was cut by 6 bases and J by 10 bases, with 15 bases left in between. In DNA, the CDR3 is TGTGCCAGCAGGAGACCACCCTCGGGAGCTTTCTTT. Amino acids: CASRRPPSGAFF.

This clone occurred once. This CDR3 is also generated by other DNA sequences in the sample. The J gene is TRBJ2-3, the V gene TRBV15; D unclear. Deletions cut 3 bases from V and 3 bases from J, with 7 bases between. The CDR3 runs to 13 residues. Germline CDR1 LNHNV, CDR2 YYDKDF (reference sequence). The CDR3 sequence: CATSRGATDTQYF. Written as DNA, the CDR3 is TGTGCCACCAGCAGGGGCGCGACAGATACGCAGTATTTT.

J is TRBJ1-4 and V is TRBV12-5, with a tentative D call TRBD1 (5 bases). V was pared by 7 bases and J by 6 bases, with 12 bases between. The CDR3 runs to 13 residues. The germline V gene encodes CDR1 LGHNT and CDR2 FRNRAP. CDR3 in amino acids: CASVSGADEKLFF. Written as DNA, the CDR3 is TGTGCTAGTGTGAGCGGGGCAGATGAAAAACTGTTTTTT.

The genes are TRBV19 and TRBJ2-1; TRBD2 matches at 10 bases. Trimming removed 7 bases from V and 1 base from J; junction bases left unmatched: 7. The germline CDR1 and CDR2 sequences are LNHDA and SQIVND (reference sequence). There are 16 residues in the CDR3. The CDR3 loop is CASKERGGESYNEQFF. In nucleotides, the CDR3 is TGTGCCAGTAAGGAGCGGGGGGGTGAATCCTACAATGAGCAGTTCTTC.

The V and J genes are TRBV5-5 and TRBJ2-2; 8 bases are a match to TRBD1. The CDR3 extends over 15 amino acids. J gave up 6 bases and V 0 bases, and 4 bases lay outside the gene matches. CDR1 SGHKS and CDR2 YYEKEE come from the germline V gene (reference sequence). The CDR3 reads CASSLADRASGELFF. The CDR3 coding sequence is TGTGCCAGCAGCTTGGCGGACAGGGCGTCCGGGGAGCTGTTTTTT.

The V call is TRBV7-9, the J call TRBJ2-3; D gene unclear. Germline V CDR1 and CDR2: SEHNR, FQNEAQ (reference sequence). CDR3 length: 16 amino acids. With 5 bases removed from V and 0 bases from J, the gap between germline ends came to 15 bases. The CDR3 loop is CASSPGQLLSTDTQYF. The CDR3 DNA sequence: TGTGCCAGCAGCCCGGGTCAGCTCTTAAGCACAGATACGCAGTATTTT.

The CDR3 DNA sequence: TGTGCCAGCAGCCAAATAGGGGGGAACACTGAAGCTTTCTTT. Its translation is CASSQIGGNTEAFF. The gene calls are TRBV3-1 (or the pseudogene TRBV3-2) and TRBJ1-1; possible D gene TRBD1, 6 bases. CDR1 and CDR2 (germline): LGHDT, YNNKEL (reference sequence). The CDR3 loop spans 14 amino acids. V lost 2 bases and J lost 1, with 8 bases in between.

The chain has TRBV6-5 and TRBJ2-2; 8 bases align to TRBD1. CDR3 length: 15 residues. The J segment lost 7 bases and the V segment lost 8 bases, leaving 12 bases of the junction unmatched. The germline CDR1 and CDR2 sequences are MNHEY and SVGAGI. CDR3 amino acids: CASFPRDRRGGELFF. CDR3 nucleotide sequence: TGTGCCAGCTTTCCCCGGGACAGGAGAGGCGGGGAGCTGTTTTTT.

V gene TRBV11-3 combines with J gene TRBJ2-1, with TRBD2 as a possible D gene (5 bases). Germline values: CDR1 SGHNT, CDR2 YENEEA. The length of the CDR3 is 13 residues. V dropped 5 bases and J dropped 4 bases, with 9 bases sitting between them. The CDR3 is CASSPPGYNEQFF. In nucleotides, the CDR3 is TGTGCCAGCAGCCCACCGGGGTACAATGAGCAGTTCTTC.

The chain recombines TRBV5-1 with TRBJ2-5; 7 nucleotides line up with TRBD2. V lost 6 bases, J lost 5 bases, and 7 bases stayed unmatched. This CDR3 has 13 amino acids. Germline V gene sequence: CDR1 SGHRS, CDR2 YFSETQ. Written as DNA, the CDR3 is TGCGCCAGCAACTCTGGGGAGGGGGAGACCCAGTACTTC. It codes for CASNSGEGETQYF.

V usage is TRBV19 and J usage is TRBJ2-6; the D gene is possibly TRBD1 (5 bases). The V gene lost 6 bases and the J gene lost 0 bases, with 9 bases spanning the gap. Germline assignment: CDR1 LNHDA and CDR2 SQIVND (reference sequence). The CDR3 sequence is 15 residues long. For the CDR3, the DNA is TGTGCCAGTAGGCAGGGCGTCTCTGGGGCCAACGTCCTGACTTTC. Translating it yields CASRQGVSGANVLTF.

The V call is TRBV7-9, the J call TRBJ1-1, with TRBD1 as a possible D gene (5 bases). V was trimmed by 2 bases and J by 8 bases, leaving 30 bases between them. CDR1 and CDR2 from the germline V gene are SEHNR and FQNEAQ (reference sequence). The CDR3 has 19 amino acids. The CDR3 sequence: CASSLMSLWPRKGAGEAFF. DNA for the CDR3: TGTGCCAGCAGCTTAATGTCGCTGTGGCCTCGAAAAGGGGCCGGGGAAGCTTTCTTT.

The rearrangement links TRBV5-1 to TRBJ1-3; the D gene is possibly TRBD1 (6 bases). V dropped 5 bases and J dropped 4 bases, with 13 bases sitting between them. Germline V gene sequence: CDR1 SGHRS, CDR2 YFSETQ. The CDR3 has 14 residues. CDR3 loop: CASSSQGDGNTIYF. Written as DNA, the CDR3 is TGCGCCAGCAGTTCACAGGGCGACGGAAACACCATATATTTT.

This clone was seen a handful of times. The genes are TRBV4-1 and TRBJ2-7; D not certain. The length of the CDR3 is 15 residues. V lost 0 bases and J lost 3, with 12 bases in between. Looked up from germline, CDR1 is MGHRA and CDR2 is YSYEKL. The CDR3 spells CASSQDFTTNYEQYF. The DNA of the CDR3 is TGCGCCAGCAGCCAAGATTTCACAACCAACTACGAGCAGTACTTC.

This clone appeared a few times. V usage is TRBV7-2 and J usage is TRBJ2-3, with 9 bases fitting TRBD2. The length of the CDR3 is 17 residues. V trimming: 5 bases; J trimming: 7 bases; junction bases outside the gene matches: 16. The V gene's germline CDR1 is SGHTA and CDR2 FQGNSA. This chain's CDR3 is CASSPPGASGASNTQYF. The DNA of the CDR3 is TGTGCCAGCAGCCCCCCTGGGGCTAGCGGGGCATCGAATACGCAGTATTTT.

The chain couples TRBV15 to TRBJ1-1; unclear D gene. There are 13 residues in the CDR3. V dropped 0 bases and J dropped 8 bases, with 10 bases sitting between them. Germline V gene sequence: CDR1 LNHNV, CDR2 YYDKDF (reference sequence). CDR3 nucleotide sequence: TGTGCCACCAGCAGAGAGATGACTTTAGAAGCTTTCTTT. This translates into CATSREMTLEAFF.

V usage is TRBV2 and J usage is TRBJ1-1, with D perhaps TRBD1 (5 bases). This CDR3 has 15 residues. The ends were cut back, 2 bases at V and 4 bases at J, with 14 bases in the middle. Germline V gene lookup returns CDR1 SNHLY and CDR2 FYNNEI. CDR3 DNA: TGTGCCAGCAGTGAACTGGGTGAGGGACTCACTGAAGCTTTCTTT. Its protein product is CASSELGEGLTEAFF.

The chain recombines TRBV29-1 with TRBJ1-2, with D unclear. Trimming took 3 bases from V and 7 from J, leaving 6 bases between them. The germline V gene has CDR1 SQVTM and CDR2 ANQGSEA. The CDR3 covers 10 residues. CDR3 coding DNA: TGCAGCGTTGACGAGATTGGCTACACCTTC. This codes for CSVDEIGYTF. Filled out from reference TRBV29-1 and TRBJ1-2, the complete variable domain reads SAVISQKPSRDICQRGTSLTIQCQVDSQVTMMFWYRQQPGQSLTLIATANQGSEATYESGFVIDKFPISRPNLTFSTLTVSNMSPEDSSIYLCSVDEIGYTFGSGTRLTVV.

The chain carries TRBV7-2 and TRBJ1-2, with a possible D match to TRBD1 (5 bases). V was pared by 0 bases and J by 4 bases, with 12 bases between. The CDR3 is 15 residues long. Germline assignment: CDR1 SGHTA and CDR2 FQGNSA. CDR3 loop: CASSLASGGFYGYTF. For the CDR3, the DNA is TGTGCCAGCAGCTTAGCGAGTGGGGGGTTCTATGGCTACACCTTC.

The J gene is TRBJ1-6, the V gene TRBV19; tentatively, D is TRBD1 (5 bases). The CDR3 loop spans 12 amino acids. Trimming stripped 6 bases from V and 9 bases from J, with 9 bases between. CDR1 and CDR2 from the germline V gene are LNHDA and SQIVND (reference sequence). CDR3: CASREGVSPLHF. CDR3 coding DNA: TGTGCCAGTAGGGAAGGGGTTTCACCCCTCCACTTT. Based on the CDR3 plus reference TRBV19 and TRBJ1-6, the full variable domain is DGGITQSPKYLFRKEGQNVTLSCEQNLNHDAMYWYRQDPGQGLRLIYYSQIVNDFQKGDIAEGYSVSREKKESFPLTVTSAQKNPTAFYLCASREGVSPLHFGNGTRLTVT.

This sequence joins TRBV10-1 and TRBJ2-7, with 8 bases matching TRBD1. The CDR3 contains 14 residues. Germline V CDR1 and CDR2: WNHNN, SYGVQD (reference sequence). V shed 4 bases and J 2 bases; nucleotides not matched to a gene: 4. Here the CDR3 reads CASSATGDTYEQYF. The CDR3, as DNA: TGCGCCAGCAGTGCGACAGGGGACACCTACGAGCAGTACTTC.